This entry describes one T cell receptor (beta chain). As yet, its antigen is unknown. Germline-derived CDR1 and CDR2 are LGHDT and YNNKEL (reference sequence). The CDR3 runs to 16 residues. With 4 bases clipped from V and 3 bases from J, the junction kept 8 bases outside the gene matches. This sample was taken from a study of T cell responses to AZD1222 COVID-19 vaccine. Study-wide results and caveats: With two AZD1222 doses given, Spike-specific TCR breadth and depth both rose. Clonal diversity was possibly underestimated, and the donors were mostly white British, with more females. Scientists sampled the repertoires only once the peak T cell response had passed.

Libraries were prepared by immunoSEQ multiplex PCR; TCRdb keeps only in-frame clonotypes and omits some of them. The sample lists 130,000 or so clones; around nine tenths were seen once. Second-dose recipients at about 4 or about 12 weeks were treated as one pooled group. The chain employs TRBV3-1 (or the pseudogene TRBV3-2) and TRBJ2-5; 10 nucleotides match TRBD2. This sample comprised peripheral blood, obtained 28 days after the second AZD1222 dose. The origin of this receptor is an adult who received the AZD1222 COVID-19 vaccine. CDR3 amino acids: CASSRILGLAEETQYF. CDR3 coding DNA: TGTGCCAGCAGCCGGATCCTCGGACTAGCGGAAGAGACCCAGTACTTC.